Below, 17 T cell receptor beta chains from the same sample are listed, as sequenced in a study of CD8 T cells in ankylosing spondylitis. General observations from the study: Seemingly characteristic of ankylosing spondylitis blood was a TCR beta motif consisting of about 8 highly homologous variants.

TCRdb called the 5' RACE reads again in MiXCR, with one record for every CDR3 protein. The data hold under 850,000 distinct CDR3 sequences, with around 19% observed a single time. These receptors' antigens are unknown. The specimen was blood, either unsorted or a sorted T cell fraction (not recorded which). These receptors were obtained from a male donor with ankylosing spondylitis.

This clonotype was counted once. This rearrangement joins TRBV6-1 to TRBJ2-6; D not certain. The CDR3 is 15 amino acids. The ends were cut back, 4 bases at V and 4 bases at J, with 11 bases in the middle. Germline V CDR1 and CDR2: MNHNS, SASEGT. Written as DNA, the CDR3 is TGTGCCAGCAGTGTCTTAGGTCTCGGGGCCAACGTCCTGACTTTC. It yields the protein CASSVLGLGANVLTF.

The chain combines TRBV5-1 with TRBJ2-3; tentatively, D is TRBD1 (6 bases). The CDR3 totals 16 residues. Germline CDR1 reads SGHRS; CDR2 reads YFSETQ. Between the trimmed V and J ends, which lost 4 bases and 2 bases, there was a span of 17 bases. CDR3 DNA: TGCGCCAGCAGCCAGGGACACCGAGGGCCCACAGATACGCAGTATTTT. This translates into CASSQGHRGPTDTQYF.

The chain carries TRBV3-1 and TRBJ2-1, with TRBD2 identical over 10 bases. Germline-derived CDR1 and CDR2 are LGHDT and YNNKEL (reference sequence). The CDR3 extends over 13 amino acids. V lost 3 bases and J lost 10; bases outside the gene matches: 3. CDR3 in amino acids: CASSHGSGGEQFF. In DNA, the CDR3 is TGTGCCAGCAGCCACGGTAGCGGGGGGGAGCAGTTCTTC.

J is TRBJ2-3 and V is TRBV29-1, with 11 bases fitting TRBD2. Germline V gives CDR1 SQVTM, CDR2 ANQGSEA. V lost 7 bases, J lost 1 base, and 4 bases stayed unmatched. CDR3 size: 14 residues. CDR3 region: CSALGLAGTDTQYF. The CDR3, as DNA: TGCAGCGCCCTGGGACTAGCGGGCACAGATACGCAGTATTTT.

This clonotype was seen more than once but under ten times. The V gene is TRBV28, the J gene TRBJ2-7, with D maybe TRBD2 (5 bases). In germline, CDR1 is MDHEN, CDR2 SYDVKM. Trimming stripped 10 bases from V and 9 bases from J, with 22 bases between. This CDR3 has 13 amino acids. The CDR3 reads CATGERVGSGQYF. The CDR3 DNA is TGTGCCACCGGTGAGAGGGTGGGCAGTGGGCAGTACTTC.

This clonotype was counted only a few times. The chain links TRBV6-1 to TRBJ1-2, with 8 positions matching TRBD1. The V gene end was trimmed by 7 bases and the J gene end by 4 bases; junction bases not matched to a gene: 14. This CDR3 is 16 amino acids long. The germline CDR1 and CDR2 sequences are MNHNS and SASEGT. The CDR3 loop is CASKAYSGTGSYGYTF. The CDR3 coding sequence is TGTGCCAGCAAAGCATATTCAGGGACAGGTAGCTATGGCTACACCTTC.

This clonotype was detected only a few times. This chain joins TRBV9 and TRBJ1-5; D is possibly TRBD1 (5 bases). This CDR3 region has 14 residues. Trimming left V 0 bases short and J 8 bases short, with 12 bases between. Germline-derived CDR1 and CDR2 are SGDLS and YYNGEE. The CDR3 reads CASSVAPSREPQHF. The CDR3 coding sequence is TGTGCCAGCAGCGTAGCCCCCTCCAGGGAGCCCCAGCATTTT.

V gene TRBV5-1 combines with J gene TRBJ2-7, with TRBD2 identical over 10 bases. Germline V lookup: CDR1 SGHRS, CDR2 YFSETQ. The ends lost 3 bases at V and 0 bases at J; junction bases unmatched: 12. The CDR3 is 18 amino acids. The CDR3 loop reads CASSSGGLAGVLSYEQYF. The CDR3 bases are TGCGCCAGCAGCTCGGGGGGGCTAGCGGGAGTTCTCTCCTACGAGCAGTACTTC.

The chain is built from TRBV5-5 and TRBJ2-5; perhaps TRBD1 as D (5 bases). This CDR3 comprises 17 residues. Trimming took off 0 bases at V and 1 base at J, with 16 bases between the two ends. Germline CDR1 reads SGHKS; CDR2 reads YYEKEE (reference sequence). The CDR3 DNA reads TGTGCCAGCAGCTTGGGTGGGGCAGGAACTACCCAAGAGACCCAGTACTTC. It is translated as CASSLGGAGTTQETQYF.

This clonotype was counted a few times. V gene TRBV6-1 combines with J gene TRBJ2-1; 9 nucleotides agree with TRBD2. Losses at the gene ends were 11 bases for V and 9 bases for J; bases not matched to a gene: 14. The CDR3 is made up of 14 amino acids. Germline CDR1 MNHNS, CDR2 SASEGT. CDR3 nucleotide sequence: TGTGCCGTCCCTAAGGGCGGGGGGGCCACTGAGCAGTTCTTC. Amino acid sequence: CAVPKGGGATEQFF.

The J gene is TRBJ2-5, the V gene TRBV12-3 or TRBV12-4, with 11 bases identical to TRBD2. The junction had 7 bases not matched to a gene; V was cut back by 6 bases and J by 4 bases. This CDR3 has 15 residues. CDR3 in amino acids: CASSLPGTSGETQYF. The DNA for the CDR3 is TGTGCCAGCAGCCTCCCCGGGACTAGCGGAGAGACCCAGTACTTC.

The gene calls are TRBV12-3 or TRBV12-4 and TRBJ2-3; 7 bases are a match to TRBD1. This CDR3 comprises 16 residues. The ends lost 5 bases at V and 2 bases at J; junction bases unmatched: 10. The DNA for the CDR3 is TGTGCCAGCAGTCCCCGGACAGGTGGGTCCACAGATACGCAGTATTTT. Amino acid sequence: CASSPRTGGSTDTQYF.

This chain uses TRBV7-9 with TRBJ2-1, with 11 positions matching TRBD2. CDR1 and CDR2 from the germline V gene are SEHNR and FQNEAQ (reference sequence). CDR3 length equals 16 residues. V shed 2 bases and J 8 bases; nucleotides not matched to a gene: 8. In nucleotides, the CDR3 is TGTGCCAGCAGCTTACCAACTAGCGGGGGTACGTATGAGCAGTTCTTC. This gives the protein CASSLPTSGGTYEQFF.

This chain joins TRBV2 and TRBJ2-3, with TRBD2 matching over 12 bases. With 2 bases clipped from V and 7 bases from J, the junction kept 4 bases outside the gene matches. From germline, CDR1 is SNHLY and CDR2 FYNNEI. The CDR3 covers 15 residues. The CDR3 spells CASSESSGRAYTQYF. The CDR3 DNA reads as TGTGCCAGCAGTGAATCTAGCGGGAGGGCCTATACGCAGTATTTT. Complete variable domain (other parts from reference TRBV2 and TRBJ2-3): EPEVTQTPSHQVTQMGQEVILRCVPISNHLYFYWYRQILGQKVEFLVSFYNNEISEKSEIFDDQFSVERPDGSNFTLKIRSTKLEDSAMYFCASSESSGRAYTQYFGPGTRLTVL.

CDR3 protein: CASRRGNMNTGELFF. CDR3 DNA: TGTGCCAGCAGACGGGGGAACATGAACACCGGGGAGCTGTTTTTT. The chain recombines TRBV9 with TRBJ2-2, with a possible D match to TRBD2 (6 bases). Germline V lookup: CDR1 SGDLS, CDR2 YYNGEE. The length of the CDR3 is 15 residues. V was pared by 5 bases and J by 1 base, with 12 bases between.

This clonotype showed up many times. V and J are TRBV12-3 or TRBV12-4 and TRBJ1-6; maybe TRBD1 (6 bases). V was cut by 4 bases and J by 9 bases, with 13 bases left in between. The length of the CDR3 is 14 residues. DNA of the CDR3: TGTGCCAGCAGTTACGGGGGCTTCGGTTCACCCCTCCACTTT. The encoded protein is CASSYGGFGSPLHF.

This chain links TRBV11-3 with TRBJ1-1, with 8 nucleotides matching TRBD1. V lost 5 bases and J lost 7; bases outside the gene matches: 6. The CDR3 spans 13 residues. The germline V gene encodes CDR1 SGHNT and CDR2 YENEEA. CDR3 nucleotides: TGTGCCAGCAGCCCCGAGACAGGGGTTGAAGCTTTCTTT. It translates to CASSPETGVEAFF.